Presented here are 4 T cell receptor beta chains from one specimen sequenced in a study of a mutant IDH1 vaccine in newly diagnosed glioma. Assay used: immunoSEQ multiplex PCR; TCRdb lists only in-frame clones, some missing. The sample shows 110,000 or so clones, 75% to 90% of them seen only once. These TCRs are of unknown antigen specificity. Time point in this sample: week 11, during vaccination. With topical imiquimod, each dose of the vaccine consisted of 300 ug of mutant IDH1 20-mer peptide. Sequenced here: PBMCs, sampled from a glioma patient whose treatment included an IDH1 peptide vaccine. The receptors stem from a woman aged 50 to 65 with glioma.

The chain carries TRBV7-3 and TRBJ2-5, with unresolved D. Germline V gene sequence: CDR1 SGHTA, CDR2 FQGTGA. Trimming removed 4 bases from V and 1 base from J, with 7 bases in between. The CDR3 is 13 amino acids. The DNA for the CDR3 is TGTGCCAGCAGCTCCACGGTCCAAGAGACCCAGTACTTC. Translating it yields CASSSTVQETQYF.

The chain links TRBV7-9 to TRBJ2-7; TRBD1 matches 7 bases. The CDR3 has 13 amino acids. Per germline, CDR1 SEHNR and CDR2 FQNEAQ (reference sequence). V was pared by 8 bases and J by 2 bases, with 6 bases of the junction left unmatched. This CDR3 reads CASERGPPYEQYF. In DNA form, the CDR3 reads TGTGCCAGCGAAAGGGGGCCTCCCTACGAGCAGTACTTC.

Only one count was recorded for this clone. The chain employs TRBV28 and TRBJ1-5, with D unresolved. V lost 2 bases, J lost 4 bases, and 6 bases lay in between. CDR1 is MDHEN and CDR2 is SYDVKM in the germline V gene. The CDR3 is 13 residues long. For the CDR3, the DNA is TGTGCCAGCAGTTTAGTGGGAAATCAGCCCCAGCATTTT. It translates to CASSLVGNQPQHF.

The chain employs TRBV28 and TRBJ2-1; 7 bases are a match to TRBD2. CDR1 and CDR2 (germline): MDHEN, SYDVKM. V shed 0 bases, J shed 7 bases, and the junction held 3 bases outside the gene matches. This CDR3 has 14 amino acids. The DNA for the CDR3 is TGTGCCAGCAGTTTATGGCCCGGGGGGAATGAGCAGTTCTTC. This codes for CASSLWPGGNEQFF.